The present entry profiles one TCR beta chain with its context. Its specific antigen is unknown. No base qualities exist here, and no much larger clone lies one base off it. This entry comes from a study of T cell responses to AZD1222 COVID-19 vaccine (dated by TCRdb to the early 2020s). In terms of the full investigation: Because spike-specific TCR depth and breadth did not differ between the two schedules, AZD1222 recipients who got a second dose at roughly 4 weeks were pooled with those who got a second dose at roughly 12 weeks. A total of 233 trial participants underwent TCR sequencing, of whom around 200 received two doses of AZD1222 and about 25 received two doses of the MenACWY control vaccine. Trial participants were enrolled by age into subgroups of 18-55, 56-69 and 70-plus years, and about 150, 27 and 61 TCR-sequenced participants, respectively, were included in these subgroups. The investigation overall reported the following: In the small 56-69-year group, the increase in depth fell short of significance, most likely because of low power. After two AZD1222 doses, spike-specific TCR breadth and depth were significantly higher than at day 0 and than in MenACWY recipients. The vaccine-associated CD4 TCRs covered the entire spike protein, and the dominant responses fell in regions 160-218 and 743-854. Epitopes outside the regions mutated in the B.1.351 and B.1.1.7 variants were reportedly recognized by nearly half of the unique spike-specific TCRs. Conclusions about previously exposed vaccinees are limited, since just five to seven AZD1222 recipients were seropositive for SARS-CoV-2 at baseline. Because no samples from the day 14 peak response were available, repertoires could be characterized only after the peak T cell response. Participants were mostly white British, with more females than males. The authors suggested clonal diversity may have been underestimated.

Explained via the paper, the time point label denotes: baseline before first vaccination. The vaccinee samples were drawn from two UK trials, COV001 and COV002, one of which was a single-blind randomized controlled phase 2/3 trial testing AZD1222 (ChAdOx1 nCoV-19) in healthy adults. For TCRbeta chain sequencing, PBMC samples from trial participants were taken at day 0 and at day 28 after the second dose. V and J are trimmed by 3 bases and 2 bases, and the gene matches miss 4 bases of the junction. Taken from the germline V gene (reference sequence), the CDR1 and CDR2 loops are LNHDA and SQIVND. From its cysteine to its phenylalanine, the CDR3 spans 15 amino acids. Only CDR3 DNA is held: 45 bases, read in frame from base 1. The CDR3 regions of human TCRbeta chains were analyzed by immunosequencing. On the authors' methods: TCRs in the repertoires were compared against a reference library of SARS-CoV-2-specific TCRs that had been generated with the MIRA antigen-specificity platform. Breadth was defined as the fraction of unique TCRs that were SARS-CoV-2-associated. Depth was defined as the fraction of total T cells that were SARS-CoV-2-associated. Using the MIRA data, every spike-specific TCR was mapped to the spike region that the TCR reacted to and assigned to either a CD4 or a CD8 class. Log10-transformed breadth and depth values were compared by one-way ANOVA with Sidak's multiple comparisons tests. The immuneACCESS repertoire file appears here via TCRdb, limited to in-frame rearrangements. These files lack a portion of the clones; in checked studies, under half of the deficit traces to unresolved V genes, and the cause of the others is not known. The V and J calls and clone size are taken from that table; D and trimming were inferred from the DNA. The sample includes over 100,000 clones, with roughly 90% observed a single time. Approximately 18% of the sample comes from the top ten.

The sequencing used peripheral blood, collected on day 0 of AZD1222 vaccination. The sequence came from an adult in good health. The chain is encoded by TRBV19 joined to TRBJ2-3, with 8 bases matching TRBD2. The CDR3 is CASSIGGVSTDTQYF. The bases read TGTGCCAGTAGTATCGGGGGGGTTTCCACAGATACGCAGTATTTT.